Below are 10 T cell receptor beta chains sequenced from a single sample in a study of blood T cell repertoires in COVID-19. Sequenced by immunoSEQ multiplex PCR; TCRdb stores in-frame clones only, minus some. The data show under 300,000 clones, with about 80% seen just once and 3.4% held by the top ten. Sequencing was carried out using PBMCs or T cells enriched from blood (not recorded which). The source of these receptors is a man aged 50-60 years who had recovered from COVID-19.

The chain uses TRBV23-1 and TRBJ1-1; tentative D call: TRBD1 (5 bases). TRBV23-1 is classed as an ORF, of uncertain function. Deletions cut 7 bases from V and 0 bases from J, with 9 bases between. There are 13 residues in the CDR3. The CDR3 DNA follows: TGCGCCAGCACCGTACAGGTGAACACTGAAGCTTTCTTT. This sequence encodes CASTVQVNTEAFF.

The V gene is TRBV7-8, the J gene TRBJ1-4; perhaps TRBD1 as D (6 bases). The V gene's germline CDR1 is SGHVS and CDR2 FQNEAQ. V was pared by 4 bases and J by 4 bases, with 13 bases between. This CDR3 contains 15 residues. The DNA of the CDR3 is TGTGCCAGCAGCTCAACCGGGGGGCGTAATGAAAAACTGTTTTTT. This translates into CASSSTGGRNEKLFF.

The chain is built from TRBV25-1 and TRBJ2-2; the D is unclear. Per germline, CDR1 MGHDK and CDR2 SYGVNS. The V and J ends lost 8 bases and 8 bases respectively, with 9 bases between them. This CDR3 is built from 11 residues. CDR3 coding DNA: TGTGCCAGCGGCATAGCTGGGGAGCTGTTTTTT. It is translated as CASGIAGELFF.

This rearrangement joins TRBV4-1 to TRBJ1-5; tentatively, D is TRBD1 (5 bases). The V gene's germline CDR1 is MGHRA and CDR2 YSYEKL. Trimming stripped 0 bases from V and 3 bases from J, with 9 bases between. This CDR3 spans 15 amino acids. This CDR3 reads CASSQDNRPNQPQHF. The CDR3 DNA sequence: TGCGCCAGCAGCCAAGATAACAGGCCCAATCAGCCCCAGCATTTT.

The V call is TRBV6-5, the J call TRBJ1-2, with 10 bases lining up with TRBD1. The V segment lost 2 bases and the J segment 8 bases; nucleotides outside the gene matches: 5. The germline V gene encodes CDR1 MNHEY and CDR2 SVGAGI. The CDR3 runs 14 residues. In nucleotides, the CDR3 is TGTGCCAGCAGTTACGACAGGGGGCCGCGGGGCTACACCTTC. This encodes CASSYDRGPRGYTF.

V is TRBV12-3 or TRBV12-4 and J is TRBJ1-6; a weak D match, TRBD1 (5 bases). CDR3 length equals 11 residues. The V gene lost 4 bases and the J gene lost 14 bases, with 9 bases spanning the gap. CDR3 sequence (DNA): TGTGCCAGCAGTTCTAGGGGATCCCTCCACTTT. It translates to CASSSRGSLHF.

The chain carries TRBV7-2 and TRBJ1-2; D not certain. There are 13 residues in the CDR3. V was trimmed by 5 bases and J by 8 bases, leaving 15 bases between them. Germline assignment: CDR1 SGHTA and CDR2 FQGNSA. The DNA of the CDR3 is TGTGCCAGCAGCCTCGGGAGGGATCGGGGCTACACCTTC. Its protein product is CASSLGRDRGYTF.

This clone came up a few times. The rearrangement joins TRBV19 to TRBJ2-7; 7 positions agree with TRBD2. This CDR3 is 16 amino acids long. CDR1 is LNHDA and CDR2 is SQIVND in the germline V gene (reference sequence). Trimming cost V 2 bases and J 3 bases; bases outside gene matches: 10. DNA for the CDR3: TGTGCCAGTAGTATATCGGCCCAGCGGGGTATCTACGAGCAGTACTTC. Translated, it gives CASSISAQRGIYEQYF.

The chain recombines TRBV5-1 with TRBJ1-1; TRBD1 is a possible D gene (6 bases). Trimming cost V 2 bases and J 4 bases, with 15 bases left between them. The CDR3 length is 15 residues. Germline-derived CDR1 and CDR2 are SGHRS and YFSETQ. CDR3 nucleotide sequence: TGCGCCAGCAGCTTCCAGACAGGACTGAGCACTGAAGCTTTCTTT. This translates into CASSFQTGLSTEAFF. Together with reference TRBV5-1 and TRBJ1-1, the CDR3 gives the full variable domain: KAGVTQTPRYLIKTRGQQVTLSCSPISGHRSVSWYQQTPGQGLQFLFEYFSETQRNKGNFPGRFSGRQFSNSRSEMNVSTLELGDSALYLCASSFQTGLSTEAFFGQGTRLTVV.

This clone was counted only a few times. The chain carries TRBV10-3 and TRBJ1-1; D is uncertain. The germline V and J ends were trimmed by 0 bases and 7 bases, with 12 bases remaining between them. The CDR3 covers 14 residues. The germline CDR1 and CDR2 sequences are ENHRY and SYGVKD. The CDR3 coding sequence is TGTGCCATCAGTGAGTCCGAGGAAATGGATGAAGCTTTCTTT. It translates to CAISESEEMDEAFF.